This is a list of T cell receptor beta chains from one sample in a study of OX40 agonist ivuxolimab in advanced cancers. Only in-frame clones appear in the TCRdb table, and some are missing; sequencing was by immunoSEQ multiplex PCR. The repertoire holds 60,000 to 65,000 clones, with approximately 85% as singletons. The sequences come from CD4+ or CD8+ T cells sorted from blood, collected in a trial of the OX40 agonist ivuxolimab. The origin of the receptors is an adult with an advanced solid tumor such as melanoma, head and neck, liver or kidney cancer. The CDR3 runs from the conserved cysteine through the conserved F or W. Each record gives: D gene, clone size, J gene, V gene, CDR3 DNA, CDR3 protein. A D gene is named only where the DNA matches it firmly. Clone size is not always given. Where it is, it says once, few, many or a class for expanded clones.

D: TRBD2
size: -
J: TRBJ2-7
V: TRBV5-6
DNA: TGTGCCAGCAGCTTGGGACTAGCGGGGAACTACGAGCAGTACTTC
CDR3: CASSLGLAGNYEQYF

D: TRBD2
size: -
J: TRBJ2-7
V: TRBV15
DNA: TGTGCCACCAGCAGAGATCACGGGACTAGTACCTACGAGCAGTACTTC
CDR3: CATSRDHGTSTYEQYF

D: -
size: once
J: TRBJ2-2
V: TRBV11-3
DNA: TGTGCCAGCAGCCCCTCCGGGACCCCCTTCGGGGAGCTGTTTTTT
CDR3: CASSPSGTPFGELFF

D: -
size: -
J: TRBJ2-3
V: TRBV10-1
DNA: TGCGCCAGCAGTGACACCGGCCTTTCCACAGATACGCAGTATTTT
CDR3: CASSDTGLSTDTQYF

D: TRBD2
size: once
J: TRBJ2-7
V: TRBV4-1
DNA: TGCGCCAGCAGCCAAGCGTATCGCGGGAGCTCCTACGAGCAGTACTTC
CDR3: CASSQAYRGSSYEQYF

D: -
size: -
J: TRBJ2-6
V: TRBV19
DNA: TGTGCCAGTAGTCCGGGGTCCGGGGCCAACGTCCTGACTTTC
CDR3: CASSPGSGANVLTF

D: -
size: -
J: TRBJ1-1
V: TRBV6-5
DNA: TGTGCCAGCACCACCAACACTGAAGCTTTCTTT
CDR3: CASTTNTEAFF

D: TRBD1
size: -
J: TRBJ2-1
V: TRBV7-3
DNA: TGTGCCAGCAGCTTAAAAGGGGGCCATGAGCAGTTCTTC
CDR3: CASSLKGGHEQFF

D: -
size: -
J: TRBJ1-1
V: TRBV6-1
DNA: TGTGCCAGCAGGACAACCTGGAACACTGAAGCTTTCTTT
CDR3: CASRTTWNTEAFF

D: -
size: -
J: TRBJ1-5
V: TRBV6-6
DNA: TGTGCCAGCAGGACGGTTAATCAGCCCCAGCATTTT
CDR3: CASRTVNQPQHF

D: -
size: -
J: TRBJ1-6
V: TRBV4-1
DNA: TGCGCCAGCAGCCCCAATCACAGGAATTCACCCCTCCACTTT
CDR3: CASSPNHRNSPLHF

D: TRBD1
size: -
J: TRBJ1-6
V: TRBV28
DNA: TGTGCCAGCAGTTACCGGACAGGTTCCTCACCCCTCCACTTT
CDR3: CASSYRTGSSPLHF

D: -
size: -
J: TRBJ1-3
V: TRBV5-1
DNA: TGCGCCAGCAGCTTGGTGGGGCAGCGACTCTCTGGAAACACCATATATTTT
CDR3: CASSLVGQRLSGNTIYF

D: TRBD2
size: -
J: TRBJ2-3
V: TRBV7-6
DNA: TGTGCCAGCAGCCCTAATAGCGGGAGTTTTGGGAACACAGATACGCAGTATTTT
CDR3: CASSPNSGSFGNTDTQYF

D: TRBD1
size: -
J: TRBJ2-2
V: TRBV7-2
DNA: TGTGCCAGCAGCTTGGCCGGGACAGGGGCCTCCACGGAGCTGTTTTTT
CDR3: CASSLAGTGASTELFF

D: -
size: once
J: TRBJ1-5
V: TRBV5-1
DNA: TGCGCCAGCCGCCAGGGTCTAGATCAGCCCCAGCATTTT
CDR3: CASRQGLDQPQHF

D: -
size: -
J: TRBJ2-6
V: TRBV7-9
DNA: TGTGCCAGCAGCTTCAGCACTAGCCCTGGGGCCAACGTCCTGACTTTC
CDR3: CASSFSTSPGANVLTF

D: -
size: -
J: TRBJ1-1
V: TRBV29-1
DNA: TGCAGCGCCAAGGACGGCACACTGAATGCTTTCTTT
CDR3: CSAKDGTLNAFF

D: TRBD1
size: -
J: TRBJ2-7
V: TRBV30
DNA: TGTGCCTGGAGCAAGGACAGGGCGAACGAGCAGTACTTC
CDR3: CAWSKDRANEQYF

D: -
size: -
J: TRBJ2-5
V: TRBV14
DNA: TGTGCCAGCAGCCATTTAGAGACCCAGTACTTC
CDR3: CASSHLETQYF

D: -
size: once
J: TRBJ1-6
V: TRBV5-6
DNA: TGTGCCAGCAGCTTGGGGTCCAGGCCTAATTCACCCCTCCACTTT
CDR3: CASSLGSRPNSPLHF

D: -
size: -
J: TRBJ2-3
V: TRBV29-1
DNA: TGCAGCGTCGAACAGGGTGTTTTAACAGATACGCAGTATTTT
CDR3: CSVEQGVLTDTQYF

D: -
size: -
J: TRBJ2-3
V: TRBV18
DNA: TGTGCCAGCTCACCACCCTTGCAGGCTGGGGGCACAGATACGCAGTATTTT
CDR3: CASSPPLQAGGTDTQYF

D: -
size: few
J: TRBJ1-1
V: TRBV6-4
DNA: TGTGCCAGCAGTGACGGCACTGAAGCTTTCTTT
CDR3: CASSDGTEAFF

D: -
size: -
J: TRBJ1-2
V: TRBV7-9
DNA: TGTGCCAGCAGCTACCCAACAGGACGGGGCGATGGCTACACCTTC
CDR3: CASSYPTGRGDGYTF

D: -
size: -
J: TRBJ1-3
V: TRBV7-8
DNA: TGTGCCAGCAGTCACAGGGAGGGTGGAAACACCATATATTTT
CDR3: CASSHREGGNTIYF

D: TRBD1
size: -
J: TRBJ2-2
V: TRBV12-5
DNA: TGTGCTAGTGGTTTGGCTCCCAAGGACAGGGGTTTCGCCGGGGAGCTGTTTTTT
CDR3: CASGLAPKDRGFAGELFF

D: -
size: medium-sized
J: TRBJ1-5
V: TRBV14
DNA: TGTGCCAGCAGCCAAGAACAGGGAAAGCCCCAGCATTTT
CDR3: CASSQEQGKPQHF

D: -
size: -
J: TRBJ2-3
V: TRBV4-3
DNA: TGCGCCAGCAGCCAAGAAGCCGCTTTCACAGATACGCAGTATTTT
CDR3: CASSQEAAFTDTQYF

D: -
size: -
J: TRBJ2-2
V: TRBV5-1
DNA: TGCGCCAGCAGCTCTACGCAGGTGGCCGGGGAGCTGTTTTTT
CDR3: CASSSTQVAGELFF

D: TRBD1
size: -
J: TRBJ1-1
V: TRBV19
DNA: TGTGCCAGTAGTGATTACAGGGGCTCAGCTTTCTTT
CDR3: CASSDYRGSAFF

D: -
size: -
J: TRBJ2-7
V: TRBV7-2
DNA: TGTGCCAGCAGCTTACCTGGGGGCGGGTACGAGCAGTACTTC
CDR3: CASSLPGGGYEQYF

D: -
size: -
J: TRBJ2-1
V: TRBV5-6
DNA: TGTGCCAGCAGCTTGGGTGTTGCGTCGGCGCAGTGGTTGGAGCAGTTCTTC
CDR3: CASSLGVASAQWLEQFF

D: TRBD2
size: -
J: TRBJ2-7
V: TRBV5-1
DNA: TGCGCCAGCAGCCCATCCGGGACCGGGAGGGAGCAGTACTTC
CDR3: CASSPSGTGREQYF

D: -
size: -
J: TRBJ1-2
V: TRBV28
DNA: TGTGCCAGCAGTTTAGGCGGCTATGGCTACACCTTC
CDR3: CASSLGGYGYTF

D: -
size: few
J: TRBJ2-3
V: TRBV28
DNA: TGTGCCAGCAGTTTTCGACTAAATACGCAGTATTTT
CDR3: CASSFRLNTQYF

D: TRBD1
size: once
J: TRBJ1-1
V: TRBV29-1
DNA: TGCAGCGTTCGGACAGGTGGCACTGAAGCTTTCTTT
CDR3: CSVRTGGTEAFF

D: -
size: few
J: TRBJ2-6
V: TRBV5-1
DNA: TGCGCCAGCAGCCGAGGGGGCTCTGGGGCCAACGTCCTGACTTTC
CDR3: CASSRGGSGANVLTF

D: TRBD1
size: -
J: TRBJ1-1
V: TRBV6-5
DNA: TGTGCCAGCAGTTACCAGGGGGACACTGAAGCTTTCTTT
CDR3: CASSYQGDTEAFF

D: TRBD1
size: -
J: TRBJ2-7
V: TRBV28
DNA: TGTGCCAGCAGTCCACAGGGGCCGTACGAGCAGTACTTC
CDR3: CASSPQGPYEQYF

D: TRBD2
size: once
J: TRBJ2-5
V: TRBV5-5
DNA: TGTGCCAGCAGCTTACTAGCGGGAGGCTGGGACCAAGAGACCCAGTACTTC
CDR3: CASSLLAGGWDQETQYF

D: -
size: -
J: TRBJ2-7
V: TRBV2
DNA: TGTGCCAGCAAGGTTCTTAAGCCGGCTAGCGAGTCCTACGAGCAGTACTTC
CDR3: CASKVLKPASESYEQYF

D: -
size: -
J: TRBJ2-2
V: TRBV7-4
DNA: TGTGCCAGCAGCGCCCAAGGGGGGCCGGGAACCGGGGAGCTGTTTTTT
CDR3: CASSAQGGPGTGELFF

D: TRBD1
size: -
J: TRBJ2-3
V: TRBV7-2
DNA: TGTGCCAGCAGCCCAACAGGGGGCGCGGGCACAGATACGCAGTATTTT
CDR3: CASSPTGGAGTDTQYF

D: -
size: -
J: TRBJ2-4
V: TRBV6-5
DNA: TGTGCCAGCAGCCACCCCCGGGCAAAAAACATTCAGTACTTC
CDR3: CASSHPRAKNIQYF

D: TRBD1
size: -
J: TRBJ1-4
V: TRBV15
DNA: TGTGCCACCAGCAGGGCGATAGACAGGGTGGGCGAAAAACTGTTTTTT
CDR3: CATSRAIDRVGEKLFF

D: -
size: few
J: TRBJ1-1
V: TRBV18
DNA: TGTGCCAGCTCAGGAGGGTTCGCGAACACTGAAGCTTTCTTT
CDR3: CASSGGFANTEAFF

D: -
size: -
J: TRBJ2-1
V: TRBV5-1
DNA: TGCGCCAGCAGCTTGACCCCCGGGGATGAGCAGTTCTTC
CDR3: CASSLTPGDEQFF

D: -
size: -
J: TRBJ2-3
V: TRBV7-3
DNA: TGTGCCAGCAGCTCCGGACGCGGTCGGGCAGATACGCAGTATTTT
CDR3: CASSSGRGRADTQYF

D: -
size: once
J: TRBJ2-5
V: TRBV10-3
DNA: TGTGCCATCAGTGATAGAGTCGCGGGGTTCATAGAGACCCAGTACTTC
CDR3: CAISDRVAGFIETQYF

D: -
size: few
J: TRBJ2-6
V: TRBV10-3
DNA: TGTGCCATCAGTGAGTCAGGGTTTGGGGCCAACGTCCTGACTTTC
CDR3: CAISESGFGANVLTF

D: TRBD1
size: -
J: TRBJ1-5
V: TRBV5-6
DNA: TGTGCCAGCAGCTCAACGAGACAGGGGATGAAGCAGCCCCAGCATTTT
CDR3: CASSSTRQGMKQPQHF

D: TRBD2
size: few
J: TRBJ2-1
V: TRBV7-3
DNA: TGTGCCAGCAGCTTAGCGGGAGGGATGAGCAATGAGCAGTTCTTC
CDR3: CASSLAGGMSNEQFF

D: -
size: -
J: TRBJ1-4
V: TRBV9
DNA: TGTGCCAGCAGCGTAGCTCCCGGATTGGGGGAAAAACTGTTTTTT
CDR3: CASSVAPGLGEKLFF

D: -
size: -
J: TRBJ2-7
V: TRBV6-6
DNA: TGTGCCAGCACCAACCCCCAGGGAACCTACGAGCAGTACTTC
CDR3: CASTNPQGTYEQYF

D: TRBD1
size: -
J: TRBJ2-1
V: TRBV13
DNA: TGTGCCAGCAGCGGAAGGACAGGGTACAGTGAGCAGTTCTTC
CDR3: CASSGRTGYSEQFF

D: -
size: few
J: TRBJ1-5
V: TRBV4-1
DNA: TGCGCCAGCAGCCAAGCGGGTTGGGGCAATCAGCCCCAGCATTTT
CDR3: CASSQAGWGNQPQHF

D: TRBD2
size: -
J: TRBJ2-3
V: TRBV5-1
DNA: TGCGCCAGCAGCTTGGGAGCTAGCGGACGTGCGGATACGCAGTATTTT
CDR3: CASSLGASGRADTQYF

D: TRBD2
size: -
J: TRBJ2-5
V: TRBV7-3
DNA: TGTGCCAGCAGCTTAGCGGGAGGGAAAGAGACCCAGTACTTC
CDR3: CASSLAGGKETQYF

D: TRBD1
size: -
J: TRBJ2-2
V: TRBV15
DNA: TGTGCCACCACCGAAAGGGACAGGGGTCGCACCGGGGAGCTGTTTTTT
CDR3: CATTERDRGRTGELFF